This entry concerns a single TCR beta chain. What this receptor recognizes is not known. No quality values exist for individual bases; no much larger clone is one base distant. The data derive from a study of T cell responses to AZD1222 COVID-19 vaccine (TCRdb year 2021). Context from the whole study: AZD1222 recipients with second doses at about 4 weeks or about 12 weeks were pooled, because spike-specific TCR depth and breadth did not differ between schedules. A total of over 230 trial participants underwent TCR sequencing, of whom around 210 had received two doses of AZD1222 and approximately 25 had received two doses of the MenACWY control vaccine. Trial participants were enrolled by age into subgroups of 18-55, 56-69 and 70-plus years, and approximately 150, 30 and 60 TCR-sequenced participants, respectively, were included in these subgroups.

Study-wide conclusions, independent of this receptor: After two AZD1222 doses, both the breadth and the depth of spike-specific TCRs were significantly higher than at day 0 and than in MenACWY recipients. Conclusions about previously exposed vaccinees were limited because only six AZD1222 recipients were SARS-CoV-2 seropositive at baseline. Because no samples from the day 14 peak response were available, repertoires could be characterized only after the peak T cell response. Most participants were white British and females outnumbered males, and the authors suggested that clonal diversity may have been underestimated. Reportedly, close to half of the unique spike-specific TCRs recognized epitopes lying outside the regions that are mutated in the B.1.351 and B.1.1.7 variants. The vaccine-associated CD4 TCRs covered the entire spike protein, and the dominant responses fell in regions 160-218 and 743-854. The 56-69-year group was small, and its depth increase did not reach significance, likely because of low power.

The V end gives up 0 bases and the J end 4 bases, leaving 16 bases in the junction not matched to a gene. Spanning cysteine to phenylalanine, the CDR3 consists of 19 amino acids. Just the 57-base CDR3 DNA is kept, in frame starting at base 1. The germline V gene encodes CDR1 LGHDT and CDR2 YNNKEL (reference sequence). The CDR3 regions of human TCRbeta chains were subjected to immunosequencing. As for the original processing: Repertoire TCRs were checked for matches against a reference library of SARS-CoV-2-specific TCRs that had been generated using the MIRA antigen-specificity platform. Breadth was defined as the fraction of unique TCRs that were SARS-CoV-2-associated, and depth was defined as the fraction of total T cells that were SARS-CoV-2-associated. Using the MIRA data, every spike-specific TCR was mapped to the spike region that the TCR reacted to and assigned to either a CD4 or a CD8 class. Log10-transformed breadth and depth values were compared by one-way ANOVA with Sidak's multiple comparisons tests. TCRdb mirrors the immuneACCESS table, restricted to in-frame sequences. Some clones are absent from its copies; in checked studies, under half trace to an unresolved V gene, and the reason for the others is unknown. V, J and clone size are taken as reported in that table, and D and trimming were inferred from the DNA itself. This sample comprises 84,000 or so clones, about 92% of them detected only once. 2.2% of the sample rests with the top ten.

This specimen's time point label, per the study, means: baseline before first vaccination. The vaccinee samples were drawn from two UK trials, COV001 and COV002, one of which was a single-blind randomized controlled phase 2/3 trial testing AZD1222 (ChAdOx1 nCoV-19) in healthy adults. For TCRbeta chain sequencing, PBMC samples were collected from trial participants at day 0 and at day 28 after the second dose. Sample: peripheral blood, taken on day 0 of AZD1222 vaccination. The sequence links TRBV3-1 (or the pseudogene TRBV3-2) to TRBJ1-1, with TRBD1 identical over 8 junction bases. The sequence was collected from an adult in good health. The CDR3 loop reads CASSQDPFGQGAIGTEAFF. The bases are TGTGCCAGCAGCCAAGATCCGTTCGGGCAGGGGGCGATCGGCACTGAAGCTTTCTTT.